These T cell receptor beta chains were read from a single sample in a study of OX40 agonist ivuxolimab in advanced cancers. Generated by immunoSEQ multiplex PCR, the TCRdb table keeps only in-frame clones and is missing some. The sample has approximately 91,000 clones, roughly 87% seen once; the top ten hold approximately 0.54%. Sequenced here: CD4+ or CD8+ T cells sorted from blood, sampled in a trial of the OX40 agonist ivuxolimab. All receptors come from an adult with an advanced solid tumor such as melanoma, head and neck, liver or kidney cancer. CDR3s include the opening cysteine and the closing phenylalanine or tryptophan. A D gene is named only where the DNA matches it firmly. Some rows mark clone size as missing; the rest say once, few, many or name a class of expanded clone.

d_call	v_call	clone_size	j_call	cdr3_aa	cdr3_nt
.	TRBV6-5	.	TRBJ1-2	CASSYSRGSDGGYTF	TGTGCCAGCAGTTACTCTAGGGGCTCCGATGGAGGCTACACCTTC
.	TRBV18	.	TRBJ1-2	CASSPGQGSSYGYTF	TGTGCCAGCTCACCGGGGCAGGGATCCTCCTATGGCTACACCTTC
TRBD1	TRBV5-4	.	TRBJ1-5	CASSRQGGQPQHF	TGTGCCAGCAGCCGACAGGGGGGTCAGCCCCAGCATTTT
.	TRBV5-4	.	TRBJ1-3	CASSLGAASAVGNTIYF	TGTGCCAGCAGCTTGGGAGCAGCCTCAGCTGTTGGAAACACCATATATTTT
.	TRBV6-5	.	TRBJ1-2	CASSLQGNYGYTF	TGTGCCAGCAGTTTACAGGGAAACTATGGCTACACCTTC
TRBD1	TRBV29-1	.	TRBJ2-7	CSGLVTGGEQYF	TGCAGTGGCCTCGTCACAGGGGGCGAGCAGTACTTC
TRBD1	TRBV19	.	TRBJ2-7	CASSMTGDRVYEQYF	TGTGCCAGTAGTATGACAGGGGACAGAGTCTACGAGCAGTACTTC
.	TRBV16	.	TRBJ1-5	CASSQGPSPDQPQHF	TGTGCCAGCAGCCAAGGCCCAAGCCCCGATCAGCCCCAGCATTTT
TRBD1	TRBV9	.	TRBJ1-5	CASSPQGGFDQPQHF	TGTGCCAGCAGCCCACAAGGGGGCTTTGATCAGCCCCAGCATTTT
.	TRBV2	.	TRBJ1-4	CTSIENELSNEKLFF	TGTACCAGCATCGAGAATGAGTTAAGTAATGAAAAACTGTTTTTT
.	TRBV20-1	.	TRBJ1-1	CSPRGDTEAFF	TGCAGCCCCCGGGGGGACACTGAAGCTTTCTTT
.	TRBV7-9	.	TRBJ1-6	CASSQFRGLTTNSPLHF	TGTGCCAGCAGCCAATTCAGGGGATTGACAACGAATTCACCCCTCCACTTT
.	TRBV6-5	.	TRBJ2-7	CASNSPTGKDEQYF	TGTGCCAGCAATTCACCTACAGGGAAGGACGAGCAGTACTTC
.	TRBV7-9	few	TRBJ1-1	CASSLQENTEAFF	TGTGCCAGCAGCTTACAGGAGAACACTGAAGCTTTCTTT
.	TRBV6-5	.	TRBJ1-1	CASSYTGILNTEAFF	TGTGCCAGCAGTTATACAGGGATCTTAAACACTGAAGCTTTCTTT
.	TRBV5-1	.	TRBJ1-4	CASKVVQGNEKLFF	TGCGCCAGCAAGGTGGTACAGGGAAATGAAAAACTGTTTTTT
TRBD1	TRBV2	.	TRBJ1-2	CASRSTGGDYGYTF	TGTGCCAGCAGGTCGACAGGGGGGGACTATGGCTACACCTTC
.	TRBV6-1	few	TRBJ2-5	CASSEGTGGETQYF	TGTGCCAGCAGTGAAGGTACAGGAGGAGAGACCCAGTACTTC
.	TRBV5-1	.	TRBJ2-3	CASSPAESTDTQYF	TGCGCCAGCAGCCCAGCCGAAAGCACAGATACGCAGTATTTT
.	TRBV19	.	TRBJ2-5	CASTKTQGPQETQYF	TGTGCCAGTACAAAGACCCAGGGGCCCCAAGAGACCCAGTACTTC
.	TRBV18	.	TRBJ1-1	CASSPQGLNTEAFF	TGTGCCAGCTCACCACAGGGGCTGAACACTGAAGCTTTCTTT
.	TRBV7-8	.	TRBJ1-1	CASSLSRGSTEAFF	TGTGCCAGCAGCTTAAGTCGGGGGAGCACTGAAGCTTTCTTT
TRBD2	TRBV7-2	.	TRBJ2-1	CASRSGGPYNEQFF	TGTGCCAGCCGTAGCGGGGGCCCATACAATGAGCAGTTCTTC
.	TRBV6-5	.	TRBJ2-7	CASRPPGVYEQYF	TGTGCCAGCAGGCCTCCGGGGGTCTACGAGCAGTACTTC
TRBD1	TRBV7-2	.	TRBJ1-4	CASSLVTGANEKLFF	TGTGCCAGCAGCTTAGTGACAGGGGCTAATGAAAAACTGTTTTTT
.	TRBV7-9	.	TRBJ2-1	CASRPKGPGGLKGNEQFF	TGTGCCAGCCGCCCTAAGGGCCCTGGGGGCCTTAAAGGGAATGAGCAGTTCTTC
TRBD2	TRBV5-1	once	TRBJ2-7	CASSGGLVFDEQYF	TGCGCCAGCAGCGGGGGACTAGTGTTCGACGAGCAGTACTTC
.	TRBV7-9	.	TRBJ2-5	CASSPGFLAQYF	TGTGCCAGCAGCCCAGGGTTTTTGGCCCAGTACTTC
.	TRBV18	few	TRBJ2-5	CASSPPIRTDTVTQYF	TGTGCCAGCTCACCACCAATTAGGACTGACACAGTGACCCAGTACTTC
.	TRBV18	.	TRBJ1-1	CASSPRTLKDTEAFF	TGTGCCAGCTCACCTCGGACCCTGAAGGACACTGAAGCTTTCTTT
.	TRBV7-2	.	TRBJ1-2	CASSLTPGQNYGYTF	TGTGCCAGCAGCTTAACACCCGGTCAAAACTATGGCTACACCTTC
.	TRBV2	.	TRBJ1-5	CASKDTSSQPQHF	TGTGCCAGCAAGGACACGTCGAGTCAGCCCCAGCATTTT
.	TRBV6-1	.	TRBJ2-7	CASSDSGGSYEQYF	TGTGCCAGCAGTGATTCCGGGGGATCCTACGAGCAGTACTTC
.	TRBV11-3	.	TRBJ1-6	CASSLNPDSPNHF	TGTGCCAGCAGCTTAAACCCAGACAGCCCTAATCACTTT
.	TRBV6-5	.	TRBJ1-1	CASSYREATEAFF	TGTGCCAGCAGTTACAGGGAGGCCACTGAAGCTTTCTTT
.	TRBV14	.	TRBJ2-2	CASSHTRRGLGELFF	TGTGCCAGCAGCCACACGAGAAGGGGATTGGGGGAGCTGTTTTTT
.	TRBV18	few	TRBJ1-1	CASSQNGGGHEAFF	TGTGCCAGCTCACAAAATGGCGGGGGCCATGAAGCTTTCTTT
TRBD1	TRBV4-3	.	TRBJ2-3	CASSQRTGALADTQYF	TGCGCCAGCAGCCAACGGACAGGGGCTTTAGCAGATACGCAGTATTTT
TRBD1	TRBV6-1	few	TRBJ1-5	CASIVRQGSQPQHF	TGTGCCAGCATCGTTAGACAGGGAAGTCAGCCCCAGCATTTT
.	TRBV19	.	TRBJ2-5	CASSPNDWYQETQYF	TGTGCCAGTAGCCCAAATGACTGGTACCAAGAGACCCAGTACTTC
.	TRBV21-1	.	TRBJ2-7	CASRPDRALLAYEQYF	TGTGCCAGCAGACCAGACAGGGCACTACTTGCCTACGAGCAGTACTTC
.	TRBV7-3	few	TRBJ1-1	CASSFGDTLLWF	TGTGCCAGCAGCTTTGGAGACACCCTGCTGTGGTTT
.	TRBV29-1	few	TRBJ2-7	CSAFAAGPPFYEQYF	TGCAGCGCCTTCGCGGCGGGGCCTCCGTTCTACGAGCAGTACTTC
.	TRBV5-1	.	TRBJ1-1	CASSTGETGNTEAFF	TGCGCCAGCAGCACGGGGGAGACAGGCAACACTGAAGCTTTCTTT
TRBD1	TRBV5-4	once	TRBJ1-2	CASSPDRGWDGYTF	TGTGCCAGCAGCCCCGACAGGGGATGGGATGGCTACACCTTC
.	TRBV18	.	TRBJ1-1	CASSPRPLEAEAFF	TGTGCCAGCTCACCACGACCCCTGGAGGCTGAAGCTTTCTTT
.	TRBV5-6	.	TRBJ1-5	CASSLAGGDPDQPQHF	TGTGCCAGCAGCTTGGCCGGTGGGGATCCGGATCAGCCCCAGCATTTT
TRBD1	TRBV5-4	.	TRBJ1-2	CASSLGTTGVLDGYTF	TGTGCCAGCAGCTTGGGAACGACAGGGGTACTGGATGGCTACACCTTC